The source of this T cell receptor (beta chain) is a study of blood T cell repertoires in COVID-19. Study details: Acute-phase and convalescent COVID-19 samples originated in the United States, Italy and Spain. T cells, B-cell-depleted T cells, or PBMCs provided the cDNA or gDNA that served as material.

Germline CDR1 and CDR2: LGHNA and YSLEER. This CDR3 spans 14 amino acids. V lost 0 bases and J lost 3, with 9 bases in between. Original analysis: Amplifying reference gene primers gave estimates of nucleated cell counts. Produced via immunoSEQ multiplex PCR; TCRdb's table is partial and in-frame only. That table furnishes V, J and clone size, whereas the DNA furnished D and trimming. Of fewer than 150,000 clones in the sample, around 80% were seen once. With regard to this clone: Additional DNA sequences in this sample encode the identical CDR3.

The sequenced sample was peripheral blood. The sequence derives from a man in his 60s who had recovered from COVID-19. This chain links TRBV4-3 with TRBJ2-7; D possibly corresponds to TRBD1 (5 bases). The CDR3 sequence: CASSQESRDYEQYF. CDR3 nucleotides: TGCGCCAGCAGCCAAGAAAGCAGGGACTACGAGCAGTACTTC.